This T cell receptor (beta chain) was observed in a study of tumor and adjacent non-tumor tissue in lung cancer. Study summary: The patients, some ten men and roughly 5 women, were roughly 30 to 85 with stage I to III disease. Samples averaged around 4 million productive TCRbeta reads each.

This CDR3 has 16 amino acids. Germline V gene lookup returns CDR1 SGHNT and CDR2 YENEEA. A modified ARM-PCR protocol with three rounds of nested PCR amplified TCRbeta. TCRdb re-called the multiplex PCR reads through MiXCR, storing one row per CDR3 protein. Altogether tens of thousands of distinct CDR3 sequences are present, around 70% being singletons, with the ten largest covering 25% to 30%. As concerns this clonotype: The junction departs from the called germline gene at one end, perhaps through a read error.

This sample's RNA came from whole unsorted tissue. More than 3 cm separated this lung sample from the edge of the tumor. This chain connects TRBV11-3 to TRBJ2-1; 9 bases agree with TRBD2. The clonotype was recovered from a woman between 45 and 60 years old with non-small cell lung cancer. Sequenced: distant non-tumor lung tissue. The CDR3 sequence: CASTSRSGSSYNEQSF. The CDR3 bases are TGTGCCAGCACCTCACGTAGCGGGAGCTCCTACAATGAGCAGTCCTTC.